The 8 T cell receptor beta chains below were found in one sample sequenced in a study of shared clonotypes between healthy human individuals. TCRdb keeps only in-frame clones here, not all; method: immunoSEQ multiplex PCR. The sample records 700,000 or so clones, around 72% being singletons. Sequencing input: memory CD4+ T cells sorted from blood. Subset defined: CD45RA-negative fraction. These receptors were collected from a woman in her thirties in good health.

The chain joins TRBV27 to TRBJ2-4, with TRBD1 matching over 7 bases. CDR3 size: 15 residues. CDR1 is MNHEY, CDR2 SMNVEV, per germline (reference sequence). The J segment lost 1 base and the V segment lost 3 bases, leaving 3 bases of the junction unmatched. CDR3 protein: CASSFRGLAKNIQYF. DNA of the CDR3: TGTGCCAGCAGTTTTAGGGGGCTCGCCAAAAACATTCAGTACTTC.

A word on this clone: Other nucleotide sequences from this sample produce the same CDR3. The chain carries TRBV27 and TRBJ1-1, with TRBD1 as a possible D gene (5 bases). Per germline, CDR1 MNHEY and CDR2 SMNVEV (reference sequence). CDR3 size: 13 residues. V was shortened by 3 bases and J by 1 base, with 6 bases between the two germline ends. The CDR3 nucleotides read TGTGCCAGCAGTTTGCAGGGGAACACTGAAGCTTTCTTT. Translation gives CASSLQGNTEAFF.

This chain links TRBV5-1 with TRBJ1-1, with D possibly being TRBD1 (5 bases). The germline V gene encodes CDR1 SGHRS and CDR2 YFSETQ. Trimming took off 4 bases at V and 8 bases at J, with 15 bases between the two ends. The CDR3 sequence is 13 residues long. CDR3: CASSHPDNGEAFF. The DNA for the CDR3 is TGCGCCAGCAGCCATCCGGACAACGGAGAAGCTTTCTTT.

The chain employs TRBV19 and TRBJ1-3, with no clear D. Germline lookup yields CDR1 LNHDA and CDR2 SQIVND (reference sequence). V lost 7 bases and J lost 4, with 11 bases in between. This CDR3 contains 13 residues. The CDR3 sequence is CASTRAVGNTIYF. CDR3 in DNA: TGTGCCAGTACGAGGGCTGTGGGAAACACCATATATTTT.

The chain has TRBV11-2 and TRBJ2-2, with D maybe TRBD2 (5 bases). Trimming shortened V by 5 bases and J by 0 bases, and 10 bases separated the two germline ends. Germline V gene data show CDR1 as SGHAT and CDR2 as FQNNGV. The CDR3 sequence is 15 residues long. The CDR3 DNA follows: TGTGCCAGCAGCACCGGACTCACGAACACCGGGGAGCTGTTTTTT. Its translation: CASSTGLTNTGELFF.

This clone was seen just once. J is TRBJ1-4 and V is TRBV7-2; TRBD1 matches at 7 bases. CDR1 is SGHTA and CDR2 is FQGNSA in the germline V gene. This CDR3 spans 14 amino acids. Germline trimming cut 0 bases from V and 6 bases from J; bases unmatched to any gene: 1. The DNA of the CDR3 is TGTGCCAGCAGCTTAGCGGGACAGTATGAAAAACTGTTTTTT. Its protein product is CASSLAGQYEKLFF.

The genes are TRBV5-1 and TRBJ2-6; D is perhaps TRBD2 (6 bases). There are 16 residues in the CDR3. In germline, CDR1 is SGHRS, CDR2 YFSETQ. V was cut by 0 bases and J by 0 bases, with 7 bases left in between. CDR3 in amino acids: CASSLEAGSGANVLTF. The CDR3 DNA sequence: TGCGCCAGCAGCTTGGAAGCGGGCTCTGGGGCCAACGTCCTGACTTTC. Complete variable domain (other parts from reference TRBV5-1 and TRBJ2-6): KAGVTQTPRYLIKTRGQQVTLSCSPISGHRSVSWYQQTPGQGLQFLFEYFSETQRNKGNFPGRFSGRQFSNSRSEMNVSTLELGDSALYLCASSLEAGSGANVLTFGAGSRLTVL.

V is TRBV25-1 and J is TRBJ1-3, with D tentatively TRBD1 (6 bases). The germline CDR1 and CDR2 sequences are MGHDK and SYGVNS. V dropped 6 bases and J dropped 2 bases, with 8 bases sitting between them. The CDR3 covers 13 residues. The CDR3 reads CASRQGAGNTIYF. The CDR3 DNA sequence: TGTGCCAGCAGACAGGGAGCTGGAAACACCATATATTTT.